One T cell receptor beta chain is described in this entry. The clone's antigen remains unknown. No clone much larger than this one lies a single base away; base qualities are absent. Trimming takes 1 base from V and 5 bases from J, and the germline ends sit 15 bases apart. The germline V gene provides CDR1 SQVTM and CDR2 ANQGSEA. The CDR3 has 14 amino acids, counting the end cysteine and phenylalanine. The read is trimmed to its CDR3 DNA, 42 bases read in frame from base 1. The sample comes from a study of T cell changes during pregnancy in multiple sclerosis (dated by TCRdb to 2018 to 2020). About the study as a whole: Changes in the T cell repertoire over the course of pregnancy were examined in this study in women with multiple sclerosis.

Libraries came from the immunoSEQ multiplex PCR assay. The clones in this table, taken by TCRdb from immuneACCESS, are in-frame only. Not every clone is retained; where verified, under half of the shortfall comes from an unresolved V gene, and the cause of the rest is unknown. The sample profile shows tens of thousands of clones; 93% of them were found once. In total, the top ten clones hold under 2% of the sample. The sample in question was peripheral blood, obtained after pregnancy. This receptor chain uses TRBV29-1 and TRBJ2-7; tentative D gene TRBD1, with 5 bases matching. The TCR comes from a female donor with multiple sclerosis, enrolled in a pregnancy study. CDR3 loop: CSVEVLQGRNEQYF. The DNA reads TGCAGCGTTGAAGTTTTGCAGGGTCGGAACGAGCAGTACTTC.